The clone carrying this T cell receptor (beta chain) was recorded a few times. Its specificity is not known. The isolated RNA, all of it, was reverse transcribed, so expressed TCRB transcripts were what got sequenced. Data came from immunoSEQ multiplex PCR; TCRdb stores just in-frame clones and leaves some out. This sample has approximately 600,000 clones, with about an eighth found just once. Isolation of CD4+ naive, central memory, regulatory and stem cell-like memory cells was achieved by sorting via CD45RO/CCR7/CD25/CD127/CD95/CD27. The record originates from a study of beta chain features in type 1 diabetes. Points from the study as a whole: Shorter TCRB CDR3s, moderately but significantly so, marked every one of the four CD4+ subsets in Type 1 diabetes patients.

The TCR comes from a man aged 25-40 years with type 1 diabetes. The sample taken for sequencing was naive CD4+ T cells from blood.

Written as DNA, the CDR3 is TGTGCCAGCAGCGGAGGAGAGGACTACGAGCAGTACTTC. Its protein product is CASSGGEDYEQYF. The rearrangement uses TRBV5-6 and TRBJ2-7, with D maybe TRBD2 (5 bases). The CDR3 is made up of 13 amino acids. Trimming removed 4 bases from V and 3 bases from J, with 11 bases in between. The germline CDR1 and CDR2 sequences are SGHDT and YYEEEE.